Here is one T cell receptor (beta chain) with its context. Clones were sequenced by immunoSEQ multiplex PCR, and TCRdb holds only the in-frame ones, with some missing. The table has 250,000 to 350,000 clones, about 90% seen once. V was clipped by 6 bases and J by 6 bases, with 11 bases between them. The CDR3 totals 13 residues. Germline-derived CDR1 and CDR2 are MNHEY and SVGAGI. Followed over time, Seattle patients had been enrolled while infection was active. This sample stems from a study of blood T cell repertoires in COVID-19. Study details: The United States, Italy and Spain were the sources of the acute and convalescent COVID-19 samples. In each case, the material was cDNA or gDNA derived from T cells, B-cell-depleted T cells, or PBMCs.

The sample taken for sequencing was peripheral blood. The sequence came from a woman in her twenties or thirties with COVID-19, enrolled during active disease. The V gene is TRBV6-5, the J gene TRBJ2-2; perhaps TRBD2 as D (5 bases). The CDR3 DNA follows: TGTGCCAGCAGCCGCGGGTCGGCCGGGGAGCTGTTTTTT. Encoded protein: CASSRGSAGELFF.